These 5 T cell receptor beta chains were sequenced from one sample in a study of regulatory T cells in long-lasting Graves disease. The time point denotes: persistent/refractory GD, antithyroid drugs over 5 years with positive TRAb. PBMC RNA served as the TCR library source. Building of the TCR beta libraries involved iRepertoire HTBI primers and Arm-PCR of CDR3 regions. TCRdb re-called the multiplex PCR reads through MiXCR, storing one row per CDR3 protein. The top ten clones hold roughly 6.9% of a sample with about 470,000 distinct CDR3 sequences, roughly 21% of them seen once. Sequenced material: peripheral blood mononuclear cells (PBMCs), taken when the disease was refractory, from a patient treated with antithyroid drugs. All receptors derive from a female donor with Graves disease.

This clonotype was recorded a few times. The chain recombines TRBV7-3 with TRBJ1-5, with a possible D match to TRBD1 (6 bases). V shed 1 base and J shed 4 bases, with 8 bases lying between them. CDR3 length: 14 residues. Germline V gene data show CDR1 as SGHTA and CDR2 as FQGTGA. The CDR3 region is CASSLKGVNQPQHF. The CDR3 nucleotides are TGTGCCAGCAGCTTAAAGGGGGTGAATCAGCCCCAGCATTTT.

This clonotype was seen many times. This chain joins TRBV27 and TRBJ1-1; D not resolved. V gave up 5 bases and J gave up 4 bases, with 17 bases separating them. Germline V gene data show CDR1 as MNHEY and CDR2 as SMNVEV (reference sequence). The CDR3 consists of 15 residues. Written as DNA, the CDR3 is TGTGCCAGCAGTCCTCGGGGAGGGCCCAGCACTGAAGCTTTCTTT. Amino acids: CASSPRGGPSTEAFF.

This clonotype was seen a handful of times. The chain has TRBV30 and TRBJ1-6; D is uncertain. The germline V gene has CDR1 GTSNPN and CDR2 SVGIG (reference sequence). The V and J ends lost 4 bases and 8 bases respectively, with 12 bases between them. CDR3 length: 13 amino acids. CDR3 amino acids: CAWTSTVDSPLHF. The CDR3 nucleotides read TGTGCCTGGACCTCGACCGTAGATTCACCCCTCCACTTT. The full variable domain, its missing parts supplied by reference TRBV30 and TRBJ1-6, is SQTIHQWPATLVQPVGSPLSLECTVEGTSNPNLYWYRQAAGRGLQLLFYSVGIGQISSEVPQNLSASRPQDRQFILSSKKLLLSDSGFYLCAWTSTVDSPLHFGNGTRLTVT.

About this clonotype: Germline is not matched at one junction end, which may reflect a read error. J is TRBJ1-4 and V is TRBV28, with D hard to call. The V gene's germline CDR1 is MDHEN and CDR2 SYDVKM. CDR3 length: 15 residues. CDR3 sequence: CVSSLSPVRLEKLFF. The CDR3 nucleotides read TGTGTCAGCAGTTTATCCCCCGTGCGCCTAGAAAAACTGTTTTTT.

This clonotype was seen ten or more times. This sequence joins TRBV28 and TRBJ1-6, with TRBD1 matching 8 bases. The CDR3 consists of 15 residues. Losses at the gene ends were 5 bases for V and 6 bases for J; bases not matched to a gene: 6. CDR1 is MDHEN and CDR2 is SYDVKM in the germline V gene. CDR3 in amino acids: CASSPRDRSNSPLHF. The CDR3 DNA sequence: TGTGCCAGCAGTCCCCGGGACAGGAGTAATTCACCCCTCCACTTT.